This TCR beta chain was sequenced for a study of T cell clonotyping in hematopoietic cell transplantation. On the study more broadly: Samples: about 28 days before transplant, then days 30, 100 and 180 after. General observations from the study: Recipient TCR diversity dropped after transplant; expanded clonotypes rose from day 30 to 180. Graft donor and pretransplant recipient Inverse Simpson Index values predicted broader posttransplant TCR diversity. Without cell sorting, CD4 versus CD8 contributions remain unresolved.

The V and J ends lost 0 bases and 10 bases respectively, with 15 bases between them. CDR3 length: 15 residues. Germline values: CDR1 LNHNV, CDR2 YYDKDF (reference sequence). A remark on this clone: The antigen is unknown.

Profiling relied on immunoSEQ multiplex PCR, and the TCRdb table lists in-frame clones only, not all of them. The data contain 8,000 to 8,500 clones, roughly 91% of them singletons. This receptor was taken from a male patient between 60 and 69 years old who had an allogeneic stem cell transplant from a related donor, so the T cells may come from the graft donor. Some clones in this sample may be carry-over from other donors' samples. This sample comprised peripheral blood mononuclear cells, obtained at the time of graft-versus-host disease after allogeneic stem cell transplant. The J gene is TRBJ1-4, the V gene TRBV15; D not resolved. In DNA form, the CDR3 reads TGTGCCACCAGCAGAGATTCGGGCTCTCAAGCAAAACTGTTTTTT. Amino acids: CATSRDSGSQAKLFF.